One sample yielded the 28 T cell receptor beta chains listed below, sequenced in a study of OX40 agonist ivuxolimab in advanced cancers. Sequencing used immunoSEQ multiplex PCR; TCRdb keeps in-frame clones, though not all of them. This table has tens of thousands of clones, roughly nine tenths appearing once. The sequenced sample was CD4+ or CD8+ T cells sorted from blood, obtained in a trial of the OX40 agonist ivuxolimab. The receptors derive from an adult with an advanced solid tumor such as melanoma, head and neck, liver or kidney cancer.

V and J are TRBV11-2 and TRBJ2-1, with 14 bases fitting TRBD2. J was trimmed by 7 bases and V by 5 bases; bases with no gene match: 4. The CDR3 spans 15 residues. In germline, CDR1 is SGHAT, CDR2 FQNNGV. CDR3: CASSLGTSGRNEQFF. In DNA, the CDR3 is TGTGCCAGCAGCCTAGGGACTAGCGGGAGAAATGAGCAGTTCTTC.

The chain links TRBV18 to TRBJ2-1; D is perhaps TRBD1 (5 bases). V was shortened by 0 bases and J by 9 bases, with 12 bases between the two germline ends. The CDR3 has 14 amino acids. Looked up from germline, CDR1 is KGHSH and CDR2 is LQKENI. In nucleotides, the CDR3 is TGTGCCAGCTCACCACCAGGAGTTAGGGGTGAGCAGTTCTTC. Amino acids: CASSPPGVRGEQFF. The full variable domain, its missing parts supplied by reference TRBV18 and TRBJ2-1, is NAGVMQNPRHLVRRRGQEARLRCSPMKGHSHVYWYRQLPEEGLKFMVYLQKENIIDESGMPKERFSAEFPKEGPSILRIQQVVRGDSAAYFCASSPPGVRGEQFFGPGTRLTVL.

This sequence joins TRBV19 and TRBJ2-1; a weak D match, TRBD2 (6 bases). The germline gives CDR1 LNHDA, CDR2 SQIVND (reference sequence). Trimming removed 6 bases from V and 6 bases from J, with 18 bases in between. CDR3 size: 15 residues. Written as DNA, the CDR3 is TGTGCCAGTAGCACCCTCAGGCGGGGTGGCAATGAGCAGTTCTTC. Translated: CASSTLRRGGNEQFF.

V and J are TRBV10-3 and TRBJ1-4; a weak D match, TRBD1 (5 bases). The V gene's germline CDR1 is ENHRY and CDR2 SYGVKD. This CDR3 has 14 amino acids. Trimming took 6 bases from V and 7 from J, leaving 15 bases between them. Here the CDR3 reads CAIRAGRVGEKLFF. The CDR3 bases are TGTGCCATCAGGGCAGGGCGAGTGGGTGAAAAACTGTTTTTT.

The chain couples TRBV18 to TRBJ2-3; D not certain. The V end was cut by 3 bases, the J end by 6 bases, with 13 bases between. Looked up from germline, CDR1 is KGHSH and CDR2 is LQKENI. CDR3 size: 14 residues. The CDR3 DNA reads TGTGCCAGCTCACCGCCAACGCAACGGGATACGCAGTATTTT. This encodes CASSPPTQRDTQYF.

V is TRBV4-3 and J is TRBJ1-2, with no clear D. The germline V gene encodes CDR1 LGHNA and CDR2 YSLEER. Trimming took 0 bases from V and 7 from J, leaving 15 bases between them. This CDR3 is built from 15 residues. CDR3 in amino acids: CASSQDSVGAGGYTF. The CDR3 bases are TGCGCCAGCAGCCAAGATTCCGTGGGCGCAGGTGGCTACACCTTC.

The chain couples TRBV5-6 to TRBJ1-1; D perhaps matches TRBD1 (6 bases). The CDR3 is 15 amino acids. Trimming stripped 2 bases from V and 0 bases from J, with 11 bases between. Germline V gene data show CDR1 as SGHDT and CDR2 as YYEEEE. The DNA of the CDR3 is TGTGCCAGCAGCTTAGTTGGGACAATGAACACTGAAGCTTTCTTT. It codes for CASSLVGTMNTEAFF.

The chain recombines TRBV14 with TRBJ2-3; a possible D gene is TRBD1 (5 bases). The V gene's germline CDR1 is SGHDN and CDR2 FVKESK. The CDR3 covers 15 residues. V lost 0 bases, J lost 6 bases, and 13 bases lay in between. CDR3 amino acids: CASSQEPRRADTQYF. CDR3 sequence (DNA): TGTGCCAGCAGCCAAGAGCCCCGCAGGGCGGATACGCAGTATTTT.

This clone was counted a single time. The chain is built from TRBV6-1 and TRBJ1-5; 7 bases are a match to TRBD1. V lost 6 bases and J lost 5; bases outside the gene matches: 7. The CDR3 contains 14 residues. The germline V gene has CDR1 MNHNS and CDR2 SASEGT. Here the CDR3 reads CASRKADRDQPQHF. For the CDR3, the DNA is TGTGCCAGCAGAAAAGCCGACAGGGATCAGCCCCAGCATTTT.

V usage is TRBV5-6 and J usage is TRBJ1-2; no reliable D call. Trimming took off 4 bases at V and 4 bases at J, with 14 bases between the two ends. Germline V CDR1 and CDR2: SGHDT, YYEEEE. CDR3 length: 14 residues. The CDR3 here is CASSRQVIGYGYTF. The DNA for the CDR3 is TGTGCCAGCAGCCGCCAGGTTATCGGCTATGGCTACACCTTC.

The V call is TRBV15, the J call TRBJ2-5; unclear D gene. There are 15 residues in the CDR3. Trimming removed 1 base at V and 1 base at J, with 10 bases between. In germline, CDR1 is LNHNV, CDR2 YYDKDF (reference sequence). The CDR3 bases are TGTGCCACCAGCAGAGCCCTCGTACCCCAAGAGACCCAGTACTTC. It encodes CATSRALVPQETQYF.

For this clone: A junction boundary mismatches the germline segment, possibly from a read error. V usage is TRBV18 and J usage is TRBJ2-1; 12 nucleotides agree with TRBD1. From germline, CDR1 is KGHSH and CDR2 LQKENI. The CDR3 runs 15 residues. The CDR3 region has the DNA TGTGCCAGCTTACCAGGGGACAGGGGGCGCAATGAGCAGTTCTTC. Amino acid sequence: CASLPGDRGRNEQFF. The full variable domain, rest sourced from reference TRBV18 and TRBJ2-1, is NAGVMQNPRHLVRRRGQEARLRCSPMKGHSHVYWYRQLPEEGLKFMVYLQKENIIDESGMPKERFSAEFPKEGPSILRIQQVVRGDSAAYFCASLPGDRGRNEQFFGPGTRLTVL.

The chain joins TRBV5-6 to TRBJ2-4; D is unclear. V dropped 0 bases and J dropped 1 base, with 17 bases sitting between them. CDR3 length: 18 amino acids. Germline-derived CDR1 and CDR2 are SGHDT and YYEEEE. The CDR3 nucleotides are TGTGCCAGCAGCTTGGAACGTGCAGACGGGTCTGCCAAAAACATTCAGTACTTC. As protein: CASSLERADGSAKNIQYF.

V is TRBV5-1 and J is TRBJ2-2, with D uncertain. V was trimmed by 6 bases and J by 0 bases, leaving 6 bases between them. There are 13 residues in the CDR3. In germline, CDR1 is SGHRS, CDR2 YFSETQ. Here the CDR3 reads CASKAPNTGELFF. The CDR3, as DNA: TGCGCCAGCAAGGCACCGAACACCGGGGAGCTGTTTTTT.

The gene calls are TRBV7-9 and TRBJ2-2, with TRBD2 matching 9 bases. Germline CDR1 reads SEHNR; CDR2 reads FQNEAQ (reference sequence). The CDR3 totals 16 residues. J lost 3 bases, V lost 5 bases, and 7 bases had no gene match. The CDR3 bases are TGTGCCAGCAGCCCGCGGCGGGGGGGGTACACCGGGGAGCTGTTTTTT. This gives the protein CASSPRRGGYTGELFF.

This clone has a single count. This sequence joins TRBV5-4 and TRBJ1-2, with D perhaps TRBD1 (5 bases). V shed 4 bases and J shed 5 bases, with 12 bases lying between them. The CDR3 covers 13 residues. Germline CDR1 and CDR2: SGHNT and YYREEE (reference sequence). DNA of the CDR3: TGTGCCAGCAGCCGGGACGGATTTTATGGCTACACCTTC. As protein: CASSRDGFYGYTF.

The chain joins TRBV5-1 to TRBJ2-5; 7 nucleotides agree with TRBD2. This CDR3 contains 15 residues. V shed 2 bases and J 4 bases; nucleotides not matched to a gene: 8. Germline CDR1 SGHRS, CDR2 YFSETQ. This chain's CDR3 is CASSFAPGGRETQYF. The CDR3 DNA reads as TGCGCCAGCAGCTTTGCGCCCGGGGGGAGAGAGACCCAGTACTTC. Looking up the rest from reference TRBV5-1 and TRBJ2-5 gives the full variable domain: KAGVTQTPRYLIKTRGQQVTLSCSPISGHRSVSWYQQTPGQGLQFLFEYFSETQRNKGNFPGRFSGRQFSNSRSEMNVSTLELGDSALYLCASSFAPGGRETQYFGPGTRLLVL.

The chain combines TRBV28 with TRBJ2-7, with 8 bases fitting TRBD2. CDR1 MDHEN and CDR2 SYDVKM come from the germline V gene. V lost 2 bases and J lost 1; bases outside the gene matches: 7. The CDR3 consists of 16 residues. The CDR3 sequence: CASSLRVGRGSYEQYF. The CDR3 DNA is TGTGCCAGCAGTTTACGAGTCGGGAGGGGATCCTACGAGCAGTACTTC.

This clone has just one count. The V call is TRBV9, the J call TRBJ2-2; no firm D call. Trimming removed 9 bases at V and 4 bases at J, with 13 bases between. CDR1 SGDLS and CDR2 YYNGEE come from the germline V gene. This CDR3 spans 13 amino acids. CDR3: CATRKSGTGELFF. In DNA, the CDR3 is TGTGCCACCAGAAAGAGTGGCACCGGGGAGCTGTTTTTT.

This clone has a single count. The chain joins TRBV2 to TRBJ2-5; 7 nucleotides align to TRBD2. J lost 3 bases, V lost 5 bases, and 15 bases had no gene match. CDR1 and CDR2 from the germline V gene are SNHLY and FYNNEI. The CDR3 is 17 amino acids. Written as DNA, the CDR3 is TGTGCCAGCAGTCCCAACCCTAGGACTAGGATAAAAGAGACCCAGTACTTC. As protein: CASSPNPRTRIKETQYF.

This chain links TRBV6-1 with TRBJ2-5; no reliable D call. This CDR3 has 10 residues. V shed 4 bases and J shed 5 bases, with 2 bases lying between them. The germline V gene encodes CDR1 MNHNS and CDR2 SASEGT. DNA for the CDR3: TGTGCCAGCAGTGGGGAGACCCAGTACTTC. This sequence encodes CASSGETQYF.

Only a few counts were recorded for this clone. The genes are TRBV15 and TRBJ2-3; D remains unclear. Trimming cost V 0 bases and J 4 bases, with 8 bases left between them. The CDR3 has 14 amino acids. The germline V gene has CDR1 LNHNV and CDR2 YYDKDF (reference sequence). CDR3 in amino acids: CATSREVFSDTQYF. The CDR3 DNA reads as TGTGCCACCAGCAGAGAGGTTTTTTCAGATACGCAGTATTTT.

The rearrangement uses TRBV7-9 and TRBJ2-5; TRBD2 might be the D (6 bases). CDR1 is SEHNR, CDR2 FQNEAQ, per germline (reference sequence). The CDR3 length is 13 residues. The V end lost 1 base, the J end lost 7 bases, and 10 bases lay between the germline ends. CDR3 nucleotide sequence: TGTGCCAGCAGCTTAGAGGAGGGGTTGACCCAGTACTTC. Translated: CASSLEEGLTQYF.

The chain couples TRBV14 to TRBJ1-2; no clear D gene. V lost 0 bases to trimming and J lost 6 bases, with 14 bases between them. The CDR3 covers 15 residues. Germline loops: CDR1 SGHDN, CDR2 FVKESK. The CDR3 DNA sequence: TGTGCCAGCAGCCAAGATCGGCGACGTCGCGATGGCTACACCTTC. Its protein is CASSQDRRRRDGYTF.

This sequence joins TRBV6-6 and TRBJ1-2; no definite D call. V lost 4 bases to trimming and J lost 4 bases, with 16 bases between them. There are 15 residues in the CDR3. Germline assignment: CDR1 MNHNY and CDR2 SVGAGI (reference sequence). CDR3 bases: TGTGCCAGCAGTTCCGGGCCCCAGGCCCCCTATGGCTACACCTTC. Its translation is CASSSGPQAPYGYTF.

A few counts support this clone. The J gene is TRBJ1-5, the V gene TRBV19; the D is unclear. The germline V and J ends were trimmed by 3 bases and 2 bases, with 14 bases remaining between them. Germline lookup yields CDR1 LNHDA and CDR2 SQIVND (reference sequence). This CDR3 has 16 residues. This CDR3 reads CASSMFRPSGNQPQHF. The CDR3 region has the DNA TGTGCCAGTAGTATGTTCCGACCCAGCGGCAATCAGCCCCAGCATTTT.

This chain joins TRBV4-3 and TRBJ2-7; TRBD1 might be the D (5 bases). The CDR3 length is 13 residues. Germline values: CDR1 LGHNA, CDR2 YSLEER. V was shortened by 4 bases and J by 3 bases, with 10 bases between the two germline ends. The CDR3 nucleotides read TGCGCCAGCAGCCGGGGCACCCTCTACGAGCAGTACTTC. Protein sequence: CASSRGTLYEQYF.

The V gene is TRBV5-1, the J gene TRBJ2-1; 10 bases map to TRBD1. J lost 2 bases, V lost 2 bases, and 1 base had no gene match. The CDR3 has 15 amino acids. From germline, CDR1 is SGHRS and CDR2 YFSETQ. DNA for the CDR3: TGCGCCAGCAGCTTAGGACAGGGGGCCTACAATGAGCAGTTCTTC. This codes for CASSLGQGAYNEQFF.